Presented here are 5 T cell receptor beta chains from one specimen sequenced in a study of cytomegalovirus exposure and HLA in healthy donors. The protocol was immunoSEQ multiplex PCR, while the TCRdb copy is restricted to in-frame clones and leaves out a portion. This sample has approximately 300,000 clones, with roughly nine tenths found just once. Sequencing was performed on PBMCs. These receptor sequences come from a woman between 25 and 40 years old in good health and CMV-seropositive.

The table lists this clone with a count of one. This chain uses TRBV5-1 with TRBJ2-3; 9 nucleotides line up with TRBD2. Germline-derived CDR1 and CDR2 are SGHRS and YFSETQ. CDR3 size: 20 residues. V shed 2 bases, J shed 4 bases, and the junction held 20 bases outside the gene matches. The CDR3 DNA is TGCGCCAGCAGCTTTGCAAGATGGGCGGGAGGGCCCTCCGGCGCAGATACGCAGTATTTT. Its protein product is CASSFARWAGGPSGADTQYF.

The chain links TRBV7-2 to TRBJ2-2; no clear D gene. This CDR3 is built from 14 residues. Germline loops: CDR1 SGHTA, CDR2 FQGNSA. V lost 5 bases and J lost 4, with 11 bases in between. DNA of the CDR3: TGTGCCAGCAGCCTACCGCTCCGCACCGGGGAGCTGTTTTTT. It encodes CASSLPLRTGELFF.

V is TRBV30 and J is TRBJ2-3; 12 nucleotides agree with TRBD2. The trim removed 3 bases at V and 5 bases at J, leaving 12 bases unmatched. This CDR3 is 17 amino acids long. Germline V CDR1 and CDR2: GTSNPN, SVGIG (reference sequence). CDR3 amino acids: CAWRSPGLAGLGDTQYF. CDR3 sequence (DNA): TGTGCCTGGAGATCCCCGGGACTAGCGGGTCTCGGAGATACGCAGTATTTT.

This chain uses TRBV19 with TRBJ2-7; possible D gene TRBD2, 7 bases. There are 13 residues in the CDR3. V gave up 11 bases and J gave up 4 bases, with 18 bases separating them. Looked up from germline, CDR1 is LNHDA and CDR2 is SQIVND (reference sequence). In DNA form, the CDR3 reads TGTGCCGTGGGGGCGGGAGCCTTATACGAGCAGTACTTC. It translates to CAVGAGALYEQYF.

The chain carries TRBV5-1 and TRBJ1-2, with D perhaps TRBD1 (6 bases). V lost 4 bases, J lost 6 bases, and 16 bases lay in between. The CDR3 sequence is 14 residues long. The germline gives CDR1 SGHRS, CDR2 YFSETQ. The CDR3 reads CASSLRRGTDGYTF. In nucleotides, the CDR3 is TGCGCCAGCAGCCTCAGAAGGGGGACTGATGGCTACACCTTC.